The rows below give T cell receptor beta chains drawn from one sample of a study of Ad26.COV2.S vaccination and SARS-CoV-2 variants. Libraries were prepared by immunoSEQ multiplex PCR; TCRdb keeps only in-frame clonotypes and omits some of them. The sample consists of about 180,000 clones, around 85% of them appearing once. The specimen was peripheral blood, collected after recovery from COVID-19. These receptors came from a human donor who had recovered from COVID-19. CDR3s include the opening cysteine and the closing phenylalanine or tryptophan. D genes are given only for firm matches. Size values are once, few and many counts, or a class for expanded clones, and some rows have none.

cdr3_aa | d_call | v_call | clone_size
CASSVRTGVNEQFF | TRBD1 | TRBV9 | .
CATSRVQGANQPQHF | TRBD1 | TRBV15 | .
CASSSLRANTDTQYF | . | TRBV18 | .
CAWSSSSGSFNEQFF | TRBD2 | TRBV30 | .
CASSSPRRNYGYTF | . | TRBV7-2 | few
CASSPGTRVNEQFF | . | TRBV18 | .
CASSRPDGRGNEQFF | . | TRBV5-4 | few
CASSPLNRQPQHF | . | TRBV6-5 | .
CASSLAGIHTDTQYF | . | TRBV7-8 | .
CASSWVIDTGELFF | . | TRBV5-4 | .
CASSPRTSEQETQYF | TRBD2 | TRBV9 | .
CASSFQGTLNTEAFF | . | TRBV7-2 | .
CASSSGTAGSREKLFF | . | TRBV9 | .
CASRSGGTDTQYF | TRBD2 | TRBV5-4 | .
CASSLRRDRGEIPVENTEAFF | TRBD1 | TRBV19 | once
CAWYPGQGPREQYF | TRBD1 | TRBV30 | once
CAWSTGSTDTQYF | . | TRBV30 | .
CASTPAGRSTDTQYF | . | TRBV2 | .
CASSGFSGENQPQHF | . | TRBV28 | once
CASSQGYRSGRYEQYF | TRBD2 | TRBV14 | .
CASSADYNSPLHF | . | TRBV9 | few
CASSVPGTGVYTGELFF | TRBD1 | TRBV9 | .
CASSLERGRTYEQYF | TRBD1 | TRBV5-1 | .
CASSRGLYEQYF | . | TRBV6-5 | few
CASSLGVAGANVLTF | . | TRBV6-5 | .
CASSYPDRGLNTEAFF | . | TRBV6-5 | .
CAWSVGQGNNSPLHF | TRBD1 | TRBV30 | once
CATGRGDYEQYF | . | TRBV6-5 | .
CASSPPDGAGPTGELFF | . | TRBV18 | .
CASINGVEVYGYTF | . | TRBV2 | .
CASIRGGADTEAFF | . | TRBV6-5 | .
CASSLGQGASGANVLTF | TRBD1 | TRBV18 | .
CASSKAAGGGYGYTF | TRBD1 | TRBV19 | .
CASSLSGTGGLLAKNIQYF | TRBD1 | TRBV19 | .
CASSLGGTYNSPLHF | . | TRBV7-3 | .
CASRMGLSNEQFF | . | TRBV6-5 | .
CASSESSSTQETQYF | . | TRBV6-1 | .
CASSVGVGAGASYEQYF | . | TRBV6-2/TRBV6-3 | .
CANRDPSGANVLTF | . | TRBV2 | .
CASSTPRGGDEKLFF | . | TRBV19 | .
CATSRGFEAGYSYEQYF | . | TRBV15 | .
CASSLAGILVVDEQFF | . | TRBV5-1 | once
CASSHDPGTGSFSKNIQYF | TRBD1 | TRBV3-1/TRBV3-2 | .
CASSTGTGRAEQYF | TRBD1 | TRBV5-1 | .
CASSYRGSPGELFF | TRBD1 | TRBV27 | .
CASSKGGGGREISYEQYF | . | TRBV21-1 | .
CASSPTLNEKLFF | . | TRBV6-6 | .
CASSIPGAFQVLNSYNEQFF | . | TRBV19 | .
CSVVRGTYEQYF | TRBD2 | TRBV29-1 | .
CASSFDTGELFF | . | TRBV12-3/TRBV12-4 | .
CASSLEWVSGAKNIQYF | . | TRBV7-3 | .
CASSDRETNTGELFF | . | TRBV9 | .
CASSLAGTGWGNEQFF | TRBD1 | TRBV7-2 | .
CASNLNWESYEQYF | . | TRBV5-8 | .